This T cell receptor (beta chain) was profiled in a study of OX40 agonist ivuxolimab in advanced cancers. The table lists this clone with a few counts. Germline V gene sequence: CDR1 SGDLS, CDR2 YYNGEE. V dropped 5 bases and J dropped 4 bases, with 15 bases sitting between them. This CDR3 is built from 14 residues. Repertoires were generated with immunoSEQ multiplex PCR, while TCRdb's copy carries only in-frame clones and drops some. The sample consists of around 51,000 clones, 80% to 90% of them appearing once. The sequenced sample was CD4+ or CD8+ T cells sorted from blood, obtained in a trial of the OX40 agonist ivuxolimab. The chain couples TRBV9 to TRBJ1-2; no definite D call. The receptor was isolated from an adult with an advanced solid tumor such as melanoma, head and neck, liver or kidney cancer. CDR3 DNA sequence: TGTGCCAGCAGTAGGTCAGGCGCCAGCTATGGCTACACCTTC. This gives the protein CASSRSGASYGYTF.